This TCR beta chain is from a study of regulatory T cells in long-lasting Graves disease. Both iRepertoire HTBI primers and Arm-PCR of CDR3 regions were used to build the TCR beta libraries. TCRdb passed the multiplex PCR reads through MiXCR, listing each CDR3 protein once. In the table there are 560,000 or so distinct CDR3 sequences, about 16% of which are singletons. Trimming took 3 bases from V and 0 from J, leaving 9 bases between them. The CDR3 extends over 13 amino acids. From germline, CDR1 is DFQATT and CDR2 SNEGSKA (reference sequence). This clonotype was counted at least ten times. Time point meaning: newly diagnosed GD, antithyroid drugs for less than 3 months. After RNA was extracted from PBMCs, the TCR library was made from it. These data were also filed under a second study, of T cells in Graves' hyperthyroidism and ophthalmopathy.

Sequenced material: peripheral blood mononuclear cells (PBMCs), taken at new diagnosis, from a patient treated with antithyroid drugs. The chain couples TRBV20-1 to TRBJ2-7, with no clear D. The receptor was isolated from a young man with Graves disease. CDR3 bases: TGCAGTGCTAGTAAGTTTCTCTCCTACGAGCAGTACTTC. Protein product: CSASKFLSYEQYF.